The entry that follows covers one TCR beta chain sequence. The antigen is undetermined. This sample was taken from a study of T cell responses to AZD1222 COVID-19 vaccine. The repertoire was sequenced with immunoSEQ multiplex PCR; TCRdb's copy has only in-frame clones and lacks some. The sample contains approximately 150,000 clones, roughly 85% of which appear only once. Findings and limits, study-wide: Breadth and depth of Spike-specific TCRs rose after two AZD1222 doses. CD4 TCRs linked to vaccination spanned spike, dominating at 160-218 and 743-854.

V lost 4 bases and J lost 1, with 13 bases in between. CDR3 length: 16 amino acids. The germline V gene encodes CDR1 SNHLY and CDR2 FYNNEI. The receptor's source is an adult who received the AZD1222 COVID-19 vaccine. The sequencing used peripheral blood, collected 28 days after the second AZD1222 dose. The rearrangement joins TRBV2 to TRBJ1-4; tentatively, D is TRBD1 (5 bases). The CDR3 sequence: CASSAGGMRTNEKLFF. The CDR3 coding sequence is TGTGCCAGCAGTGCTGGGGGGATGAGAACTAATGAAAAACTGTTTTTT.